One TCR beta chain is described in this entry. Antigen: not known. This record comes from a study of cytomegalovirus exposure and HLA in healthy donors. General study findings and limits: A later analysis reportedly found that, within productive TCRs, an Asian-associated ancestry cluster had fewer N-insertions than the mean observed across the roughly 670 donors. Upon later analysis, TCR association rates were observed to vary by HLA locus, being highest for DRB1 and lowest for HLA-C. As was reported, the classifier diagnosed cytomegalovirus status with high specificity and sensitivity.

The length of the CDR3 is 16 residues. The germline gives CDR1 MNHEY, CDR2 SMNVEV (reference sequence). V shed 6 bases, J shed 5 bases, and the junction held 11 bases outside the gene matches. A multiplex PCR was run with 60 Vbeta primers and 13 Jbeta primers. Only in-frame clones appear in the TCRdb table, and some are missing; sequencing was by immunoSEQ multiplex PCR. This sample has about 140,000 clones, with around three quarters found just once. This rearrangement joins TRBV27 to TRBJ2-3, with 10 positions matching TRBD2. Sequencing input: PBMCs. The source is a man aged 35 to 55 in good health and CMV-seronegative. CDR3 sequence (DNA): TGTGCCAGCAGAACCTTCAGCGGGGGGGATAAAGATACGCAGTATTTT. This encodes CASRTFSGGDKDTQYF.